These 26 T cell receptor beta chains originate from one sample sequenced in a study of cytomegalovirus exposure and HLA in healthy donors. PCR primers comprised 60 Vbeta and 13 Jbeta primers. Only in-frame clones appear in the TCRdb table, and some are missing; sequencing was by immunoSEQ multiplex PCR. In total, the table holds under 150,000 clones. Sequencing was carried out using PBMCs. Receptor source: a woman aged 40 to 49 in good health and CMV-seronegative.

The rearrangement joins TRBV7-2 to TRBJ2-3, with 13 bases identical to TRBD2. The CDR3 extends over 17 amino acids. The J segment lost 4 bases and the V segment lost 4 bases, leaving 8 bases of the junction unmatched. Germline CDR1 and CDR2: SGHTA and FQGNSA. DNA of the CDR3: TGTGCCAGCAGCTCAACTAGCGGGGGGGGGAGCGCAGATACGCAGTATTTT. It is translated as CASSSTSGGGSADTQYF.

V and J are TRBV18 and TRBJ1-1, with 9 nucleotides matching TRBD1. Trimming at V came to 3 bases and at J to 8 bases, leaving 7 bases not matched to a gene. The CDR3 has 14 residues. Germline V CDR1 and CDR2: KGHSH, LQKENI. The CDR3 coding sequence is TGTGCCAGCTCACCTGGGACAGGGTTCGGGGAAGCTTTCTTT. Translated: CASSPGTGFGEAFF.

The gene calls are TRBV2 and TRBJ2-3; D perhaps matches TRBD1 (6 bases). V lost 5 bases and J lost 6, with 15 bases in between. Germline assignment: CDR1 SNHLY and CDR2 FYNNEI. The CDR3 is made up of 14 amino acids. The CDR3 sequence: CASSPGDLSDTQYF. The CDR3 nucleotides read TGTGCCAGCAGTCCAGGGGATTTGAGCGATACGCAGTATTTT.

The rearrangement joins TRBV10-3 to TRBJ2-3; D not certain. V was shortened by 9 bases and J by 0 bases, with 19 bases between the two germline ends. Germline CDR1 ENHRY, CDR2 SYGVKD. The CDR3 is made up of 16 amino acids. CDR3 sequence reads: CAMATEPVRSTDTQYF. CDR3 in DNA: TGTGCCATGGCGACGGAGCCCGTACGCAGCACAGATACGCAGTATTTT.

This rearrangement joins TRBV6-5 to TRBJ1-1; possibly TRBD1 for D (6 bases). The CDR3 has 16 amino acids. Per germline, CDR1 MNHEY and CDR2 SVGAGI. Trimming took off 4 bases at V and 2 bases at J, with 17 bases between the two ends. In DNA, the CDR3 is TGTGCCAGCAGTTCTGGGGGCAGAGTTGGAAACACTGAAGCTTTCTTT. It specifies CASSSGGRVGNTEAFF.

This rearrangement joins TRBV18 to TRBJ1-1; 7 bases line up with TRBD1. Germline V gives CDR1 KGHSH, CDR2 LQKENI. The CDR3 contains 14 residues. With V trimmed by 4 bases and J by 2 bases, 4 bases remained unmatched. The CDR3, as DNA: TGTGCCAGCTCACTTCAGGGGGTCAACACTGAAGCTTTCTTT. It encodes CASSLQGVNTEAFF.

The chain carries TRBV5-1 and TRBJ1-4, with 9 bases aligning to TRBD1. Germline V gives CDR1 SGHRS, CDR2 YFSETQ. The V gene end was trimmed by 4 bases and the J gene end by 8 bases; junction bases not matched to a gene: 6. This CDR3 spans 14 amino acids. The CDR3 here is CASSLGQGREKLFF. In DNA, the CDR3 is TGCGCCAGCAGCCTCGGACAGGGGAGAGAAAAACTGTTTTTT. The full variable domain, its missing parts supplied by reference TRBV5-1 and TRBJ1-4, is KAGVTQTPRYLIKTRGQQVTLSCSPISGHRSVSWYQQTPGQGLQFLFEYFSETQRNKGNFPGRFSGRQFSNSRSEMNVSTLELGDSALYLCASSLGQGREKLFFGSGTQLSVL.

The V gene is TRBV19, the J gene TRBJ1-4; 7 nucleotides agree with TRBD1. The CDR3 contains 15 residues. Germline V gives CDR1 LNHDA, CDR2 SQIVND (reference sequence). Losses at the gene ends were 6 bases for V and 5 bases for J; bases not matched to a gene: 9. The CDR3 reads CASRHLDRRNEKLFF. The CDR3, as DNA: TGTGCCAGTAGGCACCTGGACAGGCGGAATGAAAAACTGTTTTTT.

V usage is TRBV11-2 and J usage is TRBJ1-6; D call uncertain. The ends were cut back, 3 bases at V and 8 bases at J, with 5 bases in the middle. This CDR3 has 12 amino acids. CDR1 is SGHAT, CDR2 FQNNGV, per germline. The DNA for the CDR3 is TGTGCCAGCAGCTTCGGGGATTCACCCCTCCACTTT. This translates into CASSFGDSPLHF.

The chain uses TRBV27 and TRBJ2-7; a weak D match, TRBD1 (6 bases). The CDR3 contains 16 residues. Germline CDR1 is MNHEY and CDR2 is SMNVEV (reference sequence). Deletions cut 6 bases from V and 5 bases from J, with 23 bases between. The CDR3 region has the DNA TGTGCCAGCAGGGGAGACAGGCTGGTGGCAAGGAACGAGCAGTACTTC. It yields the protein CASRGDRLVARNEQYF.

V gene TRBV6-1 combines with J gene TRBJ1-1; weak D call: TRBD1 (5 bases). This CDR3 has 13 residues. The ends were cut back, 3 bases at V and 4 bases at J, with 9 bases in the middle. Per the germline V gene, CDR1 is MNHNS and CDR2 is SASEGT. CDR3 residues: CASSDTGGTEAFF. The CDR3 coding sequence is TGTGCCAGCAGTGATACCGGGGGCACTGAAGCTTTCTTT.

The V call is TRBV29-1, the J call TRBJ1-1, with TRBD1 matching 10 bases. There are 17 residues in the CDR3. CDR1 and CDR2 from the germline V gene are SQVTM and ANQGSEA. Trimming cost V 4 bases and J 6 bases; bases outside gene matches: 17. This CDR3 is CSVVPGQGKLGAAEAFF. The CDR3 DNA sequence: TGCAGCGTTGTCCCGGGACAGGGGAAGTTAGGGGCCGCTGAAGCTTTCTTT.

The rearrangement links TRBV11-2 to TRBJ1-3, with unresolved D. V was trimmed by 7 bases and J by 2 bases, leaving 12 bases between them. Germline V gene sequence: CDR1 SGHAT, CDR2 FQNNGV. There are 14 residues in the CDR3. CDR3 amino acids: CASIGDYAGNTIYF. The DNA of the CDR3 is TGTGCCAGCATCGGAGATTATGCTGGAAACACCATATATTTT.

The chain employs TRBV7-3 and TRBJ1-2; 8 bases align to TRBD1. This CDR3 contains 13 residues. The V and J ends lost 8 bases and 6 bases, in that order; junction bases with no gene match: 8. CDR1 SGHTA and CDR2 FQGTGA come from the germline V gene. DNA of the CDR3: TGTGCCAGCGGATGGGTACAGGGGGATGGCTACACCTTC. It codes for CASGWVQGDGYTF.

The chain carries TRBV2 and TRBJ2-7; weak D call: TRBD1 (6 bases). CDR3 length: 14 amino acids. V was shortened by 8 bases and J by 1 base, with 15 bases between the two germline ends. The germline gives CDR1 SNHLY, CDR2 FYNNEI. CDR3 nucleotide sequence: TGTGCCAGCGCGGCCGGGACATCTTCCTACGAGCAGTACTTC. Its protein is CASAAGTSSYEQYF.

The V gene is TRBV19, the J gene TRBJ1-5; D is unclear. Germline loops: CDR1 LNHDA, CDR2 SQIVND (reference sequence). This CDR3 has 13 amino acids. Trimming took 3 bases from V and 6 from J, leaving 9 bases between them. The CDR3 here is CASSIGVGQPQHF. In nucleotides, the CDR3 is TGTGCCAGTAGTATCGGGGTAGGTCAGCCCCAGCATTTT.

V and J are TRBV7-3 and TRBJ1-1; D not resolved. V lost 6 bases, J lost 2 bases, and 13 bases lay in between. The germline CDR1 and CDR2 sequences are SGHTA and FQGTGA. The CDR3 covers 14 residues. CDR3 in amino acids: CASRSDRFNTEAFF. CDR3 nucleotide sequence: TGTGCCAGCAGAAGCGATCGCTTCAACACTGAAGCTTTCTTT.

The V and J genes are TRBV18 and TRBJ1-1, with D possibly being TRBD1 (6 bases). The CDR3 loop spans 13 amino acids. Trimming left V 5 bases short and J 2 bases short, with 9 bases between. Germline CDR1 KGHSH, CDR2 LQKENI. CDR3: CASSTRGNTEAFF. In DNA, the CDR3 is TGTGCCAGCTCAACCAGGGGTAACACTGAAGCTTTCTTT.

The chain uses TRBV12-5 and TRBJ2-5; 14 bases line up with TRBD2. The germline gives CDR1 LGHNT, CDR2 FRNRAP. The length of the CDR3 is 16 residues. V shed 5 bases, J shed 3 bases, and the junction held 5 bases outside the gene matches. CDR3 residues: CASGPGTSGGEETQYF. CDR3 DNA sequence: TGTGCTAGTGGTCCCGGGACTAGCGGGGGCGAAGAGACCCAGTACTTC.

V usage is TRBV7-2 and J usage is TRBJ1-2; D is possibly TRBD1 (6 bases). From germline, CDR1 is SGHTA and CDR2 FQGNSA. There are 15 residues in the CDR3. Trimming stripped 1 base from V and 4 bases from J, with 13 bases between. The CDR3 DNA follows: TGTGCCAGCAGCTTAGGAACAGGGTTCGGCTATGGCTACACCTTC. Encoded protein: CASSLGTGFGYGYTF.

The rearrangement joins TRBV19 to TRBJ2-3, with 7 bases aligning to TRBD1. Germline lookup yields CDR1 LNHDA and CDR2 SQIVND (reference sequence). The CDR3 spans 15 residues. The V segment lost 9 bases and the J segment 2 bases; nucleotides outside the gene matches: 11. The CDR3 sequence: CASLPAGTVTDTQYF. The CDR3 DNA sequence: TGTGCCAGCTTACCTGCCGGGACAGTCACAGATACGCAGTATTTT.

The rearrangement links TRBV7-9 to TRBJ2-5; the match to TRBD1 covers 8 bases. V shed 2 bases and J 5 bases; nucleotides not matched to a gene: 4. The germline gives CDR1 SEHNR, CDR2 FQNEAQ (reference sequence). The CDR3 totals 14 residues. DNA for the CDR3: TGTGCCAGCAGCTTAACAGGGGGAGACGAGACCCAGTACTTC. It is translated as CASSLTGGDETQYF.

This sequence joins TRBV5-6 and TRBJ2-5; a weak D match, TRBD1 (5 bases). This CDR3 is 13 amino acids long. V was trimmed by 1 base and J by 5 bases, leaving 9 bases between them. Germline-derived CDR1 and CDR2 are SGHDT and YYEEEE. The CDR3: CASSLPPGETQYF. CDR3 DNA: TGTGCCAGCAGCTTGCCGCCAGGGGAGACCCAGTACTTC.

The chain employs TRBV4-1 and TRBJ2-3; a possible D gene is TRBD2 (7 bases). CDR3 length: 15 residues. The germline gives CDR1 MGHRA, CDR2 YSYEKL. The V end lost 8 bases, the J end lost 1 base, and 16 bases lay between the germline ends. The DNA for the CDR3 is TGCGCCAGCGGCTCGGGGGGCCCTCGCACAGATACGCAGTATTTT. Protein sequence: CASGSGGPRTDTQYF.

V usage is TRBV27 and J usage is TRBJ2-1; no reliable D call. Germline V CDR1 and CDR2: MNHEY, SMNVEV (reference sequence). The CDR3 contains 17 residues. V was trimmed by 5 bases and J by 1 base, leaving 18 bases between them. CDR3 region: CASSLLGDVLSYNEQFF. CDR3 coding DNA: TGTGCCAGCAGTCTGCTTGGAGATGTCCTTTCCTACAATGAGCAGTTCTTC.

The chain recombines TRBV14 with TRBJ2-1; weak D call: TRBD2 (6 bases). CDR3 length equals 17 residues. The V end lost 2 bases, the J end lost 4 bases, and 18 bases lay between the germline ends. Looked up from germline, CDR1 is SGHDN and CDR2 is FVKESK. In nucleotides, the CDR3 is TGTGCCAGCAGCCAAAAGCCGCCTATCGGGGGTTACAATGAGCAGTTCTTC. This gives the protein CASSQKPPIGGYNEQFF.